The rows below give T cell receptor beta chains drawn from one sample of a study of blood T cell repertoires in COVID-19. TCRdb's copy holds only in-frame clones and misses some; the assay was immunoSEQ multiplex PCR. Counted here are roughly 150,000 clones, around nine tenths occurring once; the ten biggest clones make up 10%. Sequences were obtained from peripheral blood. The receptors shown here come from an older woman with COVID-19, enrolled during active disease. The CDR3 runs from the conserved cysteine through the conserved F or W. The order of the fields is J gene, V gene, D gene, CDR3 protein, CDR3 DNA. The D gene is left open where the match is weak.

>TRBJ1-1|TRBV7-9|TRBD1
CASSPGQGEGDEAFF
TGTGCCAGCAGCCCCGGACAGGGGGAAGGGGATGAAGCTTTCTTT
>TRBJ1-2|TRBV5-1|.
CASSQGHPNYGYTF
TGCGCCAGCAGCCAGGGACACCCTAACTATGGCTACACCTTC
>TRBJ2-7|TRBV5-1|.
CASSSSGFYEQYF
TGCGCCAGCAGCTCCTCGGGGTTCTACGAGCAGTACTTC
>TRBJ2-5|TRBV5-1|TRBD2
CASSPGLAGAETQYF
TGCGCCAGCAGCCCGGGACTAGCGGGGGCCGAGACCCAGTACTTC
>TRBJ1-4|TRBV7-2|.
CASSLGAGKEKLFF
TGTGCCAGCAGCTTAGGTGCAGGAAAGGAAAAACTGTTTTTT
>TRBJ2-1|TRBV7-2|TRBD2
CASSPGTSGGAAYNEQFF
TGTGCCAGCAGCCCTGGGACTAGCGGGGGGGCAGCCTACAATGAGCAGTTCTTC
>TRBJ2-5|TRBV7-3|TRBD2
CASSLGGGAEKTQYF
TGTGCCAGCAGCTTAGGCGGGGGGGCCGAGAAGACCCAGTACTTC
>TRBJ2-1|TRBV5-5|TRBD1
CASSFTGGDEQFF
TGTGCCAGCAGCTTCACAGGGGGCGATGAGCAGTTCTTC
>TRBJ1-3|TRBV28|.
CASSPPTDGSGNTIYF
TGTGCCAGCAGTCCCCCGACAGATGGCTCTGGAAACACCATATATTTT
>TRBJ1-1|TRBV23-1|.
CARAGRTEAFF
TGCGCCCGGGCGGGGAGGACTGAAGCTTTCTTT
>TRBJ2-6|TRBV5-1|.
CASSVPSTRSGANVLTF
TGCGCCAGCAGCGTGCCTTCGACGCGGTCTGGGGCCAACGTCCTGACTTTC
>TRBJ1-4|TRBV5-6|TRBD1
CASSPTGDGEKLFF
TGTGCCAGCAGCCCGACAGGGGACGGTGAAAAACTGTTTTTT
>TRBJ2-5|TRBV5-6|.
CASSPLPGHPQETQYF
TGTGCCAGCAGCCCCCTCCCGGGACACCCTCAAGAGACCCAGTACTTC
>TRBJ2-3|TRBV10-3|.
CASTTETSTDTQYF
TGTGCCAGCACGACAGAGACTAGCACAGATACGCAGTATTTT
>TRBJ1-1|TRBV28|TRBD1
CASRVTGGPSTNTEAFF
TGTGCCAGCAGAGTTACAGGGGGCCCAAGCACGAACACTGAAGCTTTCTTT
>TRBJ2-1|TRBV18|TRBD2
CASSASGGALNEQFF
TGTGCCAGCTCAGCAAGCGGGGGGGCCCTAAATGAGCAGTTCTTC
>TRBJ1-5|TRBV27|.
CASSLSRVQPQHF
TGTGCCAGCAGTTTATCCCGGGTTCAGCCCCAGCATTTT
>TRBJ1-6|TRBV5-1|.
CASSLDRVNSPLHF
TGCGCCAGCAGCTTGGACAGGGTTAATTCACCCCTCCACTTT
>TRBJ1-5|TRBV2|.
CASCRSKGGYAPQHF
TGTGCCAGTTGTCGCTCTAAGGGAGGGTATGCGCCCCAGCATTTT
>TRBJ2-3|TRBV3-1/TRBV3-2|TRBD2
CASSRAIAGAADTQYF
TGTGCCAGCAGCCGGGCGATAGCGGGGGCCGCAGATACGCAGTATTTT
>TRBJ2-2|TRBV5-1|.
CASSFLAPSGELFF
TGCGCCAGCAGCTTTCTAGCCCCCTCCGGGGAGCTGTTTTTT
>TRBJ1-3|TRBV14|TRBD1
CASSPARGLSGNTIYF
TGTGCCAGCAGCCCCGCCAGGGGGTTATCTGGAAACACCATATATTTT
>TRBJ1-1|TRBV5-1|.
CASSLAQVRGTEAFF
TGCGCCAGCAGCTTGGCTCAGGTAAGAGGGACTGAAGCTTTCTTT